One sample yielded the 23 T cell receptor beta chains listed below, sequenced in a study of cytomegalovirus exposure and HLA in healthy donors. A multiplex PCR was run with 60 Vbeta primers and 13 Jbeta primers. The data were produced by immunoSEQ multiplex PCR, yet TCRdb's version contains in-frame clones alone and is incomplete. The sample lists 150,000 to 200,000 clones, less than 75% occurring once. The specimen was PBMCs. Receptors originate from a girl aged 10 to 17 in good health and CMV-seronegative.

The rearrangement uses TRBV10-3 and TRBJ2-7; the D gene is possibly TRBD1 (5 bases). CDR1 and CDR2 (germline): ENHRY, SYGVKD. The CDR3 runs to 14 residues. V shed 3 bases and J shed 2 bases, with 11 bases lying between them. In DNA, the CDR3 is TGTGCCATCAGTGAAAGACAGAATCCCTACGAGCAGTACTTC. Translating it yields CAISERQNPYEQYF.

The chain combines TRBV6-6 with TRBJ1-4; TRBD1 is a possible D gene (5 bases). Trimming left V 2 bases short and J 7 bases short, with 11 bases between. The CDR3 covers 14 residues. Looked up from germline, CDR1 is MNHNY and CDR2 is SVGAGI (reference sequence). In DNA, the CDR3 is TGTGCCAGCAGTTACCAGGGCGCTAGTGAAAAACTGTTTTTT. Its translation: CASSYQGASEKLFF.

Only a few counts were recorded for this clone. V and J are TRBV7-3 and TRBJ1-1; a possible D gene is TRBD1 (6 bases). The CDR3 runs to 16 residues. Per the germline V gene, CDR1 is SGHTA and CDR2 is FQGTGA. V shed 4 bases and J shed 1 base, with 16 bases lying between them. The CDR3 DNA reads as TGTGCCAGCAGCTCTCTGGTCGGGACAACGAACACTGAAGCTTTCTTT. Translating it yields CASSSLVGTTNTEAFF.

V usage is TRBV14 and J usage is TRBJ2-1; 8 nucleotides align to TRBD2. The V segment lost 4 bases and the J segment 8 bases; nucleotides outside the gene matches: 7. CDR3 length: 14 amino acids. Germline V gene lookup returns CDR1 SGHDN and CDR2 FVKESK. In DNA, the CDR3 is TGTGCCAGCAGCCGGGCGGGGGGTATGGATGAGCAGTTCTTC. Translation: CASSRAGGMDEQFF.

This clone appeared a few times. The chain carries TRBV4-1 and TRBJ2-7; maybe TRBD2 (6 bases). This CDR3 is built from 15 residues. CDR1 is MGHRA and CDR2 is YSYEKL in the germline V gene. V shed 0 bases and J shed 4 bases, with 13 bases lying between them. CDR3 residues: CASSQEAGPSYEQYF. In DNA form, the CDR3 reads TGCGCCAGCAGCCAAGAGGCGGGGCCCTCATACGAGCAGTACTTC.

This clone came up once. This chain's CDR3 is CASSPTGVPGSAFF. The CDR3 region has the DNA TGTGCCAGCAGCCCCACGGGTGTACCGGGGAGCGCTTTCTTT. V and J are TRBV5-6 and TRBJ1-1, with D unclear. V dropped 4 bases and J dropped 11 bases, with 21 bases sitting between them. Per germline, CDR1 SGHDT and CDR2 YYEEEE. The CDR3 sequence is 14 residues long.

The chain couples TRBV6-6 to TRBJ1-6; 11 nucleotides agree with TRBD1. The CDR3 runs 15 residues. V shed 4 bases, J shed 9 bases, and the junction held 5 bases outside the gene matches. Germline CDR1 reads MNHNY; CDR2 reads SVGAGI (reference sequence). The CDR3 loop is CASSSSDRGRSPLHF. CDR3 DNA: TGTGCCAGCAGTTCCTCGGACAGGGGGCGTTCACCCCTCCACTTT.

This clone was seen a few times. This chain links TRBV5-1 with TRBJ2-1; a possible D gene is TRBD2 (5 bases). From germline, CDR1 is SGHRS and CDR2 YFSETQ. V gave up 9 bases and J gave up 6 bases, with 22 bases separating them. This CDR3 contains 15 residues. The CDR3 DNA reads TGCGCCACCTCCCGGGATGTAGGGATCCTCAATGAGCAGTTCTTC. Translated, it gives CATSRDVGILNEQFF.

CDR3 sequence: CSARGQGNYGYTF. The CDR3 nucleotides are TGCAGCGCTCGCGGACAGGGGAACTATGGCTACACCTTC. V usage is TRBV29-1 and J usage is TRBJ1-2; TRBD1 aligns across 9 bases. V lost 7 bases to trimming and J lost 2 bases; unmatched junction nucleotides: 5. This CDR3 is built from 13 residues. CDR1 is SQVTM and CDR2 is ANQGSEA in the germline V gene. The whole variable domain, filled in from reference TRBV29-1 and TRBJ1-2, reads SAVISQKPSRDICQRGTSLTIQCQVDSQVTMMFWYRQQPGQSLTLIATANQGSEATYESGFVIDKFPISRPNLTFSTLTVSNMSPEDSSIYLCSARGQGNYGYTFGSGTRLTVV.

The V gene is TRBV9, the J gene TRBJ2-5; 8 positions match TRBD2. This CDR3 is built from 13 residues. The germline V gene has CDR1 SGDLS and CDR2 YYNGEE. The V gene end was trimmed by 7 bases and the J gene end by 2 bases; junction bases not matched to a gene: 4. In DNA, the CDR3 is TGTGCCAGCTCGGGAGGGATACAAGAGACCCAGTACTTC. Protein sequence: CASSGGIQETQYF.

The rearrangement uses TRBV19 and TRBJ2-3, with 10 bases aligning to TRBD2. Germline V lookup: CDR1 LNHDA, CDR2 SQIVND (reference sequence). CDR3 length: 15 amino acids. With 9 bases clipped from V and 0 bases from J, the junction kept 6 bases outside the gene matches. CDR3 DNA sequence: TGTGCCAGCCAGCGGGGGGGTATGAGCACAGATACGCAGTATTTT. Its protein is CASQRGGMSTDTQYF.

The chain has TRBV6-1 and TRBJ1-4, with 7 positions matching TRBD1. The length of the CDR3 is 14 residues. Germline CDR1 is MNHNS and CDR2 is SASEGT. The V and J ends lost 5 bases and 8 bases, in that order; junction bases with no gene match: 8. The CDR3 spells CASSSTGKWEKLFF. CDR3 DNA: TGTGCCAGCAGTTCGACAGGGAAGTGGGAAAAACTGTTTTTT.

The chain recombines TRBV2 with TRBJ1-5, with 11 bases matching TRBD1. Looked up from germline, CDR1 is SNHLY and CDR2 is FYNNEI. The CDR3 is 14 amino acids. V lost 6 bases to trimming and J lost 4 bases; unmatched junction nucleotides: 2. The CDR3 DNA is TGTGCCAGCAGGGACAGGGGGCTAAATCAGCCCCAGCATTTT. It translates to CASRDRGLNQPQHF. Full variable domain (rest looked up from reference TRBV2 and TRBJ1-5): EPEVTQTPSHQVTQMGQEVILRCVPISNHLYFYWYRQILGQKVEFLVSFYNNEISEKSEIFDDQFSVERPDGSNFTLKIRSTKLEDSAMYFCASRDRGLNQPQHFGDGTRLSIL.

V usage is TRBV2 and J usage is TRBJ1-5; D is unresolved. Germline V lookup: CDR1 SNHLY, CDR2 FYNNEI. The CDR3 is made up of 13 amino acids. Deletions cut 3 bases from V and 9 bases from J, with 12 bases between. Here the CDR3 DNA reads TGTGCCAGCAGTGAGGAGGTCCCGAGGCCCCAGCATTTT. Protein sequence: CASSEEVPRPQHF.

This sequence joins TRBV10-2 and TRBJ2-1; possibly TRBD1 for D (6 bases). Germline values: CDR1 WSHSY, CDR2 SAAADI. The CDR3 contains 16 residues. V dropped 1 base and J dropped 6 bases, with 16 bases sitting between them. Here the CDR3 DNA reads TGCGCCAGCAGTGAGTTCACGGGACATGTGGGCAATGAGCAGTTCTTC. Its translation is CASSEFTGHVGNEQFF.

This chain joins TRBV4-1 and TRBJ1-6; TRBD1 agrees at 7 bases. Germline CDR1 and CDR2: MGHRA and YSYEKL. The CDR3 is made up of 12 amino acids. V shed 3 bases, J shed 17 bases, and the junction held 7 bases outside the gene matches. CDR3 amino acids: CASSHETGTVHF. The CDR3 bases are TGCGCCAGCAGCCACGAGACCGGGACAGTCCACTTT.

The rearrangement links TRBV6-5 to TRBJ2-5; D gene ambiguous. V lost 4 bases and J 3 bases, leaving 12 bases between the germline ends. The CDR3 contains 14 residues. The germline V gene encodes CDR1 MNHEY and CDR2 SVGAGI. The CDR3 bases are TGTGCCAGCAGTTTTTCGAACTTGAAAGAGACCCAGTACTTC. Its protein product is CASSFSNLKETQYF.

This clone was counted once. The rearrangement links TRBV5-1 to TRBJ2-5, with 7 bases that match TRBD2. The better agreement between TRBJ2-7 and the DNA end casts doubt on the J call. This CDR3 has 15 amino acids. CDR1 is SGHRS, CDR2 YFSETQ, per germline. CDR3 residues: CASSPGRGLSYEQYF. The CDR3 region has the DNA TGCGCCAGCAGCCCGGGGAGGGGTCTTTCCTACGAGCAGTACTTC.

V and J are TRBV18 and TRBJ2-6; possibly TRBD1 for D (5 bases). CDR1 KGHSH and CDR2 LQKENI come from the germline V gene. Deletions cut 2 bases from V and 0 bases from J, with 8 bases between. The CDR3 has 16 residues. The CDR3 is CASSPFDSSGANVLTF. In DNA, the CDR3 is TGTGCCAGCTCACCATTCGACAGCTCTGGGGCCAACGTCCTGACTTTC. Based on the CDR3 plus reference TRBV18 and TRBJ2-6, the full variable domain is NAGVMQNPRHLVRRRGQEARLRCSPMKGHSHVYWYRQLPEEGLKFMVYLQKENIIDESGMPKERFSAEFPKEGPSILRIQQVVRGDSAAYFCASSPFDSSGANVLTFGAGSRLTVL.

The chain joins TRBV27 to TRBJ1-1; D may be TRBD1 (5 bases). The V and J ends lost 7 bases and 1 base respectively, with 13 bases between them. Germline values: CDR1 MNHEY, CDR2 SMNVEV (reference sequence). The CDR3 has 14 residues. CDR3 protein: CASTPRGGNTEAFF. As DNA, the CDR3 is TGTGCCAGCACCCCTCGGGGGGGGAACACTGAAGCTTTCTTT.

V usage is TRBV6-1 and J usage is TRBJ1-2; the match to TRBD1 covers 8 bases. J was trimmed by 4 bases and V by 6 bases; bases with no gene match: 4. Per the germline V gene, CDR1 is MNHNS and CDR2 is SASEGT. CDR3 length equals 13 residues. This CDR3 reads CASRTGDSYGYTF. The CDR3 nucleotides read TGTGCCAGCAGGACAGGGGATAGCTATGGCTACACCTTC.

The rearrangement joins TRBV7-8 to TRBJ1-2; no reliable D call. Trimming left V 5 bases short and J 8 bases short, with 12 bases between. The germline V gene has CDR1 SGHVS and CDR2 FQNEAQ. The CDR3 length is 12 residues. The CDR3 loop is CASSPGPGGYTF. In DNA, the CDR3 is TGTGCCAGCAGCCCCGGTCCGGGAGGCTACACCTTC.

As to this clone: One junction end disagrees with the germline gene, perhaps due to a read error. The J gene is TRBJ2-1, the V gene TRBV7-7; maybe TRBD2 (5 bases). The CDR3 covers 14 residues. From germline, CDR1 is SSHAT and CDR2 FNYEAQ (reference sequence). The DNA for the CDR3 is TGTGCTAGCAGCTTGGGCCCTAGCCACAATGAGCAGTTCTTC. Translation: CASSLGPSHNEQFF.